This T cell receptor beta chain derives from a study of control samples from healthy donors and cancer patients (dated by TCRdb to 2018 to 2020). Notes on this clone: The antigen it recognizes is unknown. No base qualities exist here, and no much larger clone lies one base off it.

The library came from the immunoSEQ multiplex PCR assay. TCRdb took over this immuneACCESS table, retaining in-frame rearrangements with V and J assigned. Such tables are incomplete; in checked studies, under half of the missing clones stem from an unresolved V gene, and the remainder is unexplained. The sample table lists about 120,000 clones, just under 90% of them with a count of one. The top ten hold 9% to 14% of the sample. CDR1 and CDR2, per the germline V gene, are MDHEN and SYDVKM. The CDR3, from cysteine to phenylalanine, totals 14 residues. The kept DNA is CDR3 alone, 42 bases in frame from the first base. Relative to germline, V is missing 5 bases and J is missing 12 bases, with 14 bases of the junction outside any gene match.

The chain links TRBV28 with TRBJ1-2; TRBD1 lines up with 8 middle nucleotides. The specimen was blood. This receptor was taken from a man aged 25 to 40 in good health. The nucleotide sequence reads as follows: TGTGCCAGCAGTCAAAGTCGGACAGGGTCTAAGGACACCTTC. This sequence encodes CASSQSRTGSKDTF.